Following are 13 T cell receptor beta chains from one sample sequenced in a study of beta chain features in type 1 diabetes. Study results and caveats: In every one of the four CD4+ subsets, TCRB CDR3s were moderately but significantly shorter in Type 1 diabetes patients.

These receptors' targets are unknown. Every isolated RNA sample was fully reverse transcribed, so sequencing captured expressed TCRB transcripts. Produced via immunoSEQ multiplex PCR; TCRdb's table is partial and in-frame only. The data show 250,000 to 300,000 clones, approximately 24% seen once. The sequenced material came from naive CD4+ T cells from blood. Receptors were obtained from a woman aged 25 to 39 with type 1 diabetes.

The rearrangement joins TRBV7-2 to TRBJ2-1; D is undetermined. This CDR3 region has 13 residues. V gave up 1 base and J gave up 7 bases, with 8 bases separating them. From germline, CDR1 is SGHTA and CDR2 FQGNSA. For the CDR3, the DNA is TGTGCCAGCAGCTTAGTTAGCCGGAATGAGCAGTTCTTC. Translated, it gives CASSLVSRNEQFF.

In its sample, this clone was seen a few times. The chain links TRBV15 to TRBJ2-1, with TRBD2 identical over 9 bases. The ends lost 0 bases at V and 9 bases at J; junction bases unmatched: 6. The CDR3 is 15 residues long. Germline CDR1 LNHNV, CDR2 YYDKDF (reference sequence). CDR3 residues: CATSRDRGTSPEQFF. DNA of the CDR3: TGTGCCACCAGCAGAGACCGCGGGACTAGCCCTGAGCAGTTCTTC. The whole variable domain, remainder taken from reference TRBV15 and TRBJ2-1, is DAMVIQNPRYQVTQFGKPVTLSCSQTLNHNVMYWYQQKSSQAPKLLFHYYDKDFNNEADTPDNFQSRRPNTSFCFLDIRSPGLGDTAMYLCATSRDRGTSPEQFFGPGTRLTVL.

This chain connects TRBV27 to TRBJ2-7, with 8 bases lining up with TRBD1. Unmatched junction bases numbered 9, after V lost 5 bases and J lost 0 bases. Germline V gives CDR1 MNHEY, CDR2 SMNVEV (reference sequence). CDR3 length: 16 residues. The CDR3 spells CASSPGQGFSSYEQYF. CDR3 DNA: TGTGCCAGCAGTCCAGGACAGGGTTTTAGCTCCTACGAGCAGTACTTC.

This clone came up a few times. The rearrangement joins TRBV28 to TRBJ1-5; possible D gene TRBD1, 6 bases. The CDR3 totals 13 residues. CDR1 is MDHEN and CDR2 is SYDVKM in the germline V gene. Trimming took off 8 bases at V and 3 bases at J, with 11 bases between the two ends. CDR3 bases: TGTGCCAGCCGGGACACTAACAATCAGCCCCAGCATTTT. Translated: CASRDTNNQPQHF.

There are a few counts of this clone. The rearrangement links TRBV9 to TRBJ2-3, with 7 positions matching TRBD2. Germline-derived CDR1 and CDR2 are SGDLS and YYNGEE. V shed 5 bases, J shed 4 bases, and the junction held 4 bases outside the gene matches. The CDR3 covers 13 residues. The CDR3 DNA follows: TGTGCCAGCAGTATGGGGAGGGCAGATACGCAGTATTTT. Protein sequence: CASSMGRADTQYF. The full variable domain, with the rest looked up from reference TRBV9 and TRBJ2-3, is DSGVTQTPKHLITATGQRVTLRCSPRSGDLSVYWYQQSLDQGLQFLIQYYNGEERAKGNILERFSAQQFPDLHSELNLSSLELGDSALYFCASSMGRADTQYFGPGTRLTVL.

The chain is built from TRBV7-9 and TRBJ2-7, with a possible D match to TRBD2 (6 bases). Deletions cut 2 bases from V and 3 bases from J, with 14 bases between. Per germline, CDR1 SEHNR and CDR2 FQNEAQ (reference sequence). This CDR3 contains 15 residues. Here the CDR3 DNA reads TGTGCCAGCAGCTTATCTCTCGCTAGCGTCTACGAGCAGTACTTC. It specifies CASSLSLASVYEQYF.

CDR3 in DNA: TGCAGCGTTCGCCCGGACAGGAACACTGAAGCTTTCTTT. This codes for CSVRPDRNTEAFF. V and J are TRBV29-1 and TRBJ1-1, with D maybe TRBD1 (6 bases). The CDR3 contains 13 residues. CDR1 SQVTM and CDR2 ANQGSEA come from the germline V gene. V lost 5 bases to trimming and J lost 1 base, with 11 bases between them.

This sequence joins TRBV27 and TRBJ2-2; no definite D call. Germline lookup yields CDR1 MNHEY and CDR2 SMNVEV (reference sequence). The CDR3 is 15 amino acids. Trimming took 5 bases from V and 1 from J, leaving 11 bases between them. CDR3: CASSIRLLNTGELFF. CDR3 coding DNA: TGTGCCAGCAGTATACGACTGCTGAACACCGGGGAGCTGTTTTTT.

V and J are TRBV11-2 and TRBJ1-1; D is unresolved. Looked up from germline, CDR1 is SGHAT and CDR2 is FQNNGV. V was trimmed by 1 base and J by 1 base, leaving 4 bases between them. CDR3 length: 13 amino acids. CDR3 protein: CASSLVENTEAFF. In nucleotides, the CDR3 is TGTGCCAGCAGCTTAGTAGAGAACACTGAAGCTTTCTTT.

This clone was seen only a few times. The genes are TRBV29-1 and TRBJ2-5; D remains ambiguous. The CDR3 has 12 amino acids. Germline-derived CDR1 and CDR2 are SQVTM and ANQGSEA. Trimming took 3 bases from V and 1 from J, leaving 6 bases between them. The CDR3 DNA reads as TGCAGCGTTGATCCGGGCCAAGAGACCCAGTACTTC. Its protein product is CSVDPGQETQYF. The full variable domain, with the rest looked up from reference TRBV29-1 and TRBJ2-5, is SAVISQKPSRDICQRGTSLTIQCQVDSQVTMMFWYRQQPGQSLTLIATANQGSEATYESGFVIDKFPISRPNLTFSTLTVSNMSPEDSSIYLCSVDPGQETQYFGPGTRLLVL.

The J gene is TRBJ2-6, the V gene TRBV30; TRBD1 aligns across 7 bases. Germline V gene data show CDR1 as GTSNPN and CDR2 as SVGIG (reference sequence). There are 16 residues in the CDR3. Trimming removed 4 bases from V and 0 bases from J; junction bases left unmatched: 6. The CDR3 DNA is TGTGCCTGGACGACAGGGTTCAACTCTGGGGCCAACGTCCTGACTTTC. Amino acids: CAWTTGFNSGANVLTF.

The CDR3 DNA reads as TGTGCCAGCAGCCGGACAGGAGCCACCACTAACTATGGCTACACCTTC. It specifies CASSRTGATTNYGYTF. The chain joins TRBV5-6 to TRBJ1-2; TRBD1 matches 7 bases. Germline V gene sequence: CDR1 SGHDT, CDR2 YYEEEE. The trim removed 4 bases at V and 0 bases at J, leaving 9 bases unmatched. This CDR3 region has 16 residues.

There are a few counts of this clone. The gene calls are TRBV20-1 and TRBJ1-2; 8 bases align to TRBD1. Germline lookup yields CDR1 DFQATT and CDR2 SNEGSKA (reference sequence). The V and J ends lost 8 bases and 7 bases, in that order; junction bases with no gene match: 6. This CDR3 is 11 amino acids long. CDR3 sequence reads: CSTTGGGGYTF. Here the CDR3 DNA reads TGCAGTACTACAGGGGGTGGTGGCTACACCTTC.